This is a list of T cell receptor beta chains from one sample in a study of identical twins. TCRdb processed the 5' RACE reads anew with MiXCR; each CDR3 protein has one entry. The data hold about 490,000 distinct CDR3 sequences, with 15% observed a single time. This sample also appeared in a second study, on yellow fever vaccine responses in identical twins.

Sequencing input: CD4+ T cells sorted from blood. The receptors were sampled from a woman aged 18 to 35 in good health. Both conserved end residues are part of each CDR3. The order of the fields is D gene, J gene, clone size, V gene, CDR3 DNA, CDR3 protein. The D gene is left open where the match is weak. Some rows have no size entry. The others give once, few or many, or a class for an expanded clone.

>-|TRBJ2-1|few|TRBV28
TGTGCCAGCGGGCTACCCCCAGCGTATGAGCAGTTCTTC
CASGLPPAYEQFF
>TRBD1|TRBJ1-2|few|TRBV29-1
TGCAGCGTTACAGGGGGCATTGGCTACACCTTC
CSVTGGIGYTF
>-|TRBJ2-1|few|TRBV7-8
TGTGCCAGCAGCTCCCGGATACCCCAGGAGCAGTTCTTC
CASSSRIPQEQFF
>TRBD2|TRBJ2-7|few|TRBV3-1
TGTGCCAGCAGCCAACTAGCGGGACCCGACGAGCAGTACTTC
CASSQLAGPDEQYF
>TRBD1|TRBJ2-2|few|TRBV15
TGTGCCACCAGGGGGACAGGGGACACCGGGGAGCTGTTTTTT
CATRGTGDTGELFF
>-|TRBJ2-7|-|TRBV18
TGTGCCAGCTCACCACCTTCAACTACCTTTACCTACGAGCAGTACTTC
CASSPPSTTFTYEQYF
>TRBD1|TRBJ2-2|-|TRBV29-1
TGCAGCGCCGGAAGGCAGGGGGCGGTTGGGGAGCTGTTTTTT
CSAGRQGAVGELFF
>-|TRBJ2-2|few|TRBV7-3
TGTGCCACCGGGGACGGGAACACCGGGGAGCTGTTTTTT
CATGDGNTGELFF
>TRBD2|TRBJ2-1|many|TRBV10-3
TGTGCCATCAGCTTTAGCGGGGGACACAATGAGCAGTTCTTC
CAISFSGGHNEQFF
>TRBD1|TRBJ2-7|few|TRBV2
TGTGCCAGCAGAATGGGACAGTGGGAGCAGTACTTC
CASRMGQWEQYF
>-|TRBJ2-1|-|TRBV3-1
TGTGCCAGCAGCCAAGTACGGGAGCCCTACAATGAGCAGTTCTTC
CASSQVREPYNEQFF
>TRBD1|TRBJ1-1|few|TRBV11-1
TGTGCCAGCAGCGGGCAGGGGACAGGGTTAACTGAAGCTTTCTTT
CASSGQGTGLTEAFF
>TRBD2|TRBJ2-1|-|TRBV20-1
TGCAGTGATCAGGCGGCTAGCGGAGTTTACAATGAGCAGTTCTTC
CSDQAASGVYNEQFF
>-|TRBJ2-3|few|TRBV3-1
TGTGCCAGCAGCCAAGAAGCTCGGCCAGGGAAGGACAGAGATACGCAGTATTTT
CASSQEARPGKDRDTQYF
>-|TRBJ2-1|-|TRBV12-3/TRBV12-4
TGTGCCAGCAGTTTGAATCGGTTCTACAATGAGCAGTTCTTC
CASSLNRFYNEQFF
>TRBD1|TRBJ2-5|-|TRBV18
TGTGCCAGCTCACCATGGGACAGGAAAGAGACCCAGTACTTC
CASSPWDRKETQYF
>TRBD2|TRBJ2-3|-|TRBV20-1
TGCAGTGCTAGGGGGCGGGGGGGCACAGATACGCAGTATTTT
CSARGRGGTDTQYF
>-|TRBJ2-1|few|TRBV28
TGTGCCAGCAGGCGAAGGGACACGAGCTCCTACAATGAGCAGTTCTTC
CASRRRDTSSYNEQFF
>TRBD1|TRBJ1-5|few|TRBV11-2
TGTGCCAGCAGCCAGGGGGACAGGGCCCCCAATCAGCCCCAGCATTTT
CASSQGDRAPNQPQHF
>-|TRBJ1-5|few|TRBV6-1
TGTGCCAGCAGTCCCACCAGGGTTGCCGATCACCCCCAGCATTTT
CASSPTRVADHPQHF
>TRBD1|TRBJ2-1|-|TRBV10-3
TGTGCCATCAGCGGGACAGGGCCTTACAATGAGCAGTTCTTC
CAISGTGPYNEQFF
>TRBD1|TRBJ1-4|-|TRBV20-1
TGCAGTGCCCCAGACAGGGGGCCTGAAAAACTGTTTTTT
CSAPDRGPEKLFF
>-|TRBJ2-6|-|TRBV7-3
TGTGCCAGCAGCTTAGGAAGGAGGGCTACCCCCTCTGGGGCCAACGTCCTGACTTTC
CASSLGRRATPSGANVLTF
>TRBD1|TRBJ2-7|-|TRBV6-5
TGTGCCAGCAGTTACTCTGGGACAGGGGGCTACGAGCAGTACTTC
CASSYSGTGGYEQYF
>TRBD2|TRBJ2-1|-|TRBV11-3
TGTGCCAGCAGCGGCGTGGGACGGGAGGGCCGAGATGAGCAGTTCTTC
CASSGVGREGRDEQFF
>TRBD2|TRBJ2-3|few|TRBV20-1
TGCAGTGCTGGACTAGCGGGAGGGTTTATAGATACGCAGTATTTT
CSAGLAGGFIDTQYF
>-|TRBJ2-1|-|TRBV24-1
TGTGCCACCAGCCCTACGGACCGATACAATGAGCAGTTCTTC
CATSPTDRYNEQFF
>TRBD1|TRBJ2-7|-|TRBV5-1
TGCGCCAGCAGTCCCGGGACAGGGATCGCCTACGAGCAGTACTTC
CASSPGTGIAYEQYF
>-|TRBJ1-5|many|TRBV20-1
TGCAGTGCTAGAGATTTCGCGCCAATGACAGGCACCGGGCAGCCCCAGCATTTT
CSARDFAPMTGTGQPQHF
>-|TRBJ1-5|-|TRBV12-3/TRBV12-4
TGTGCCAGCAGTTTAATGGGGGGGACCAATCAGCCCCAGCATTTT
CASSLMGGTNQPQHF
>-|TRBJ2-1|few|TRBV6-1
TGTGCCAGCTACAGGGTCGGCAATGAGCAGTTCTTC
CASYRVGNEQFF
>TRBD1|TRBJ2-5|many|TRBV12-3/TRBV12-4
TGTGCCAGCAACCAAGGACAGGGAGAAGAGACCCAGTACTTC
CASNQGQGEETQYF
>TRBD2|TRBJ2-7|-|TRBV12-3/TRBV12-4
TGTGCCAGCAGCCGTAGGGAGGGCCACGAGCAGTACTTC
CASSRREGHEQYF
>-|TRBJ1-2|few|TRBV7-2
TGTGCCAGCAGTCCACAGGGTTTTGGCTACACCTTC
CASSPQGFGYTF
>-|TRBJ2-3|few|TRBV20-1
TGCAGTGCTGTGGAGGAGGCCCTATTCAGCACAGATACGCAGTATTTT
CSAVEEALFSTDTQYF
>-|TRBJ2-3|many|TRBV10-3
TGTGCCATCAGCCCCGGACCGATTTTACAGGATACGCAGTATTTT
CAISPGPILQDTQYF
>-|TRBJ1-4|few|TRBV7-2
TGTGCCAGCAGCGGAGGATCGTGGGATGAAAAACTGTTTTTT
CASSGGSWDEKLFF
>TRBD2|TRBJ2-1|-|TRBV5-4
TGTGCCAGCAGCTTTACTTACGGACTAGCGGGGACGAACCGGGGTGAGCAGTTCTTC
CASSFTYGLAGTNRGEQFF
>TRBD1|TRBJ1-1|few|TRBV11-2
TGTGCCAGCCTAGGACAGGGGAGAGGGACTGAAGCTTTCTTT
CASLGQGRGTEAFF
>TRBD1|TRBJ1-4|once|TRBV5-1
TGCGCCAGCAGCTCCTGGGGACAGATGAATGAAAAACTGTTTTTT
CASSSWGQMNEKLFF
>TRBD2|TRBJ2-7|-|TRBV2
TGTGCCAGCAGCCCCACTAGCGGGGCAGAGGAGCAGTACTTC
CASSPTSGAEEQYF
>TRBD1|TRBJ2-5|few|TRBV5-1
TGCGCCAGCAGCTCCGGACAGGTCGGGAAAGAGACCCAGTACTTC
CASSSGQVGKETQYF
>-|TRBJ2-6|few|TRBV3-1
TGTGCCAGCAATTCTGGGGCCAACGTCCTGACTTTC
CASNSGANVLTF
>-|TRBJ2-7|-|TRBV18
TGTGCCAGCTCACCAACGAGCGGAGGACCCTACGAGCAGTACTTC
CASSPTSGGPYEQYF
>-|TRBJ2-1|-|TRBV24-1
TGTGCCACCAGTGATTCCAGGGCCTCCTACAATGAGCAGTTCTTC
CATSDSRASYNEQFF
>TRBD2|TRBJ2-3|few|TRBV20-1
TGCAGTGCTAGAGACACGGGACTAGCGGGGGGGCGGGTAGATACGCAGTATTTT
CSARDTGLAGGRVDTQYF
>-|TRBJ1-2|-|TRBV20-1
TGCAGTGCAGGGGGGGCAGGGTATGGCTACACCTTC
CSAGGAGYGYTF